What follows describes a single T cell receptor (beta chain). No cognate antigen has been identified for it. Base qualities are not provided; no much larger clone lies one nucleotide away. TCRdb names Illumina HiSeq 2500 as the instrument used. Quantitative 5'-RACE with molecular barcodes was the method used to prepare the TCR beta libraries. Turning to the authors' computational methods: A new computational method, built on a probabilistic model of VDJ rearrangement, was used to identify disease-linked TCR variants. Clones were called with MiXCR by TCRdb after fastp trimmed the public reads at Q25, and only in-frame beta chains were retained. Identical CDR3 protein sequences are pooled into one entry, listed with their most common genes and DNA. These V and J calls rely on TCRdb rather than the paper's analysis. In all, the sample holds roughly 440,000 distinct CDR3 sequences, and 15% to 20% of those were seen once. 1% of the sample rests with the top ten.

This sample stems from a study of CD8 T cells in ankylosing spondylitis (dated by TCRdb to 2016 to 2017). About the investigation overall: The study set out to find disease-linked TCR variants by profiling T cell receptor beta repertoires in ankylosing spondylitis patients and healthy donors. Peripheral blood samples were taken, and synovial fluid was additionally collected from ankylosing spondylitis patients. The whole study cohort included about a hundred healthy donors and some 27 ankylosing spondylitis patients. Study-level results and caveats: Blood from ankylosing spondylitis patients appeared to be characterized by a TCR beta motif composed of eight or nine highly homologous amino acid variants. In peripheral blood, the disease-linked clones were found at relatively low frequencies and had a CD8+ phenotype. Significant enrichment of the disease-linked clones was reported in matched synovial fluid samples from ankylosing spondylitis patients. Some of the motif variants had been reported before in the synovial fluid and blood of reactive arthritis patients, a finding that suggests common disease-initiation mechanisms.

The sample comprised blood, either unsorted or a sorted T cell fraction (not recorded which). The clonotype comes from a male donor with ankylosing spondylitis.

For the CDR3, the sequence is CASERTSQKTQYF. The DNA reads TGTGCCAGCGAACGGACTAGCCAGAAGACCCAGTACTTC. The rearrangement combines TRBV3-1 with TRBJ2-5, with 8 central nucleotides matching TRBD2. Trimming removed 8 bases from V and 6 bases from J; the gene matches leave 8 bases unexplained. The germline V gene (reference sequence) sets CDR1 to LGHDT and CDR2 to YNNKEL. The cysteine opens and the phenylalanine closes a CDR3 of 13 amino acids. The read is trimmed to its CDR3 DNA, 39 bases read in frame from base 1.